This TCR beta chain derives from a study of OX40 agonist ivuxolimab in advanced cancers. Background on the study: Patients took ivuxolimab, an agonistic anti-OX40 (CD134) antibody.

CDR3 size: 13 residues. CDR1 and CDR2 from the germline V gene are SQVTM and ANQGSEA. V gave up 5 bases and J gave up 4 bases; unmatched junction bases: 2. The data were produced by immunoSEQ multiplex PCR, yet TCRdb's version contains in-frame clones alone and is incomplete. The data hold about 80,000 clones, with around nine tenths observed a single time. Baseline was the first blood sampling point, followed by cycle 4 day 1 and cycle 7 day 1. Study conclusions and caveats: Clonal expansion among partial responders at 0.1-3.0 mg/kg ranked near the lowest. Averaged across samples, CD8+ T cells carried more expanded clones than CD4+ did.

Concerning this clone: Its matching antigen is unknown.

This TCR derives from an adult with an advanced solid tumor such as melanoma, head and neck, liver or kidney cancer. The sample here was CD4+ or CD8+ T cells sorted from blood, taken in a trial of the OX40 agonist ivuxolimab. This chain joins TRBV29-1 and TRBJ2-1, with 10 bases fitting TRBD1. The DNA for the CDR3 is TGCAGCGTTCGGACAGGGGGGTACAATGAGCAGTTCTTC. Residues: CSVRTGGYNEQFF.